This T cell receptor (beta chain) was documented in a study of shared clonotypes between healthy human individuals. Germline V gene lookup returns CDR1 SGHTA and CDR2 FQGTGA. Deletions cut 6 bases from V and 2 bases from J, with 6 bases between. There are 12 residues in the CDR3. Clones were sequenced by immunoSEQ multiplex PCR, and TCRdb holds only the in-frame ones, with some missing. The sample includes 1.6 million or so clones, less than 99% seen only once; the top ten take about 0.4%. In its sample, this clone was seen once. Its target is unknown. Whole-study findings and limits: Approximately 5.1% was the fraction of naive CD4 clonotypes found shared across several donors. Represented diversity (both genetic and exposure-history) was limited by the small number of donors. Sequencing depth was predicted to influence how clonotypes are shared among donors.

Sequencing was performed on naive CD4+ T cells sorted from blood. Subset denoted: CD45RA+ positively selected. This receptor was obtained from a man aged 25-45 years in good health. The chain has TRBV7-3 and TRBJ2-3, with D hard to call. The CDR3 DNA reads TGTGCCAGCAGTATGCACACAGATACGCAGTATTTT. As protein: CASSMHTDTQYF.